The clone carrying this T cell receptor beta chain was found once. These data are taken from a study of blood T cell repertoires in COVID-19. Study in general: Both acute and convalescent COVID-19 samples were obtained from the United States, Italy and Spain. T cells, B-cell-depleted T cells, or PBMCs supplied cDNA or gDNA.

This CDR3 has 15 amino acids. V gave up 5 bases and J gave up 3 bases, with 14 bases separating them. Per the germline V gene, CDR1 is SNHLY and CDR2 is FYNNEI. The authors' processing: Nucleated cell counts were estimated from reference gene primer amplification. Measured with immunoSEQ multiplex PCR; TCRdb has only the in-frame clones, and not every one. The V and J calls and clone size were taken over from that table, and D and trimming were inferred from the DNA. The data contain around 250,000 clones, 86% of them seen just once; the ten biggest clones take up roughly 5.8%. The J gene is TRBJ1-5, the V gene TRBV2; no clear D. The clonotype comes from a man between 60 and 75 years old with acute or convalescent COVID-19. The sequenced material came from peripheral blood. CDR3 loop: CASSRTGLNNQPQHF. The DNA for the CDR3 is TGTGCCAGCAGTCGGACTGGGTTGAACAATCAGCCCCAGCATTTT.